Listed below are T cell receptor beta chains from one sample, sequenced in a study of shared clonotypes between healthy human individuals. Here immunoSEQ multiplex PCR was the method, and the copy in TCRdb shows in-frame clones only, minus some. Of millions of clones detected, more than 85% appear once; the ten largest clones hold 1.5% to 2%. The sequencing input was naive CD8+ T cells from PBMCs. These receptors all stem from a man aged 18-30 years in good health. Some clones in this sample may be carry-over from other donors' samples. Both conserved end residues are part of each CDR3. D genes are given only for firm matches. Clone sizes are given selectively: once, few, many, or a class where the clone is expanded.

J | V | D | length | size | DNA | CDR3
TRBJ2-7 | TRBV30 | - | 15 | - | TGTGCCTGGAGCCGGGGCTGGAGTGCCTCCTACGAGCAGTACTTC | CAWSRGWSASYEQYF
TRBJ2-7 | TRBV11-3 | TRBD1 | 14 | - | TGTGCCAGCAGCTCGCCAGGGGGACGCTACGAGCAGTACTTC | CASSSPGGRYEQYF
TRBJ2-1 | TRBV5-1 | TRBD2 | 19 | - | TGCGCCAGCAGCTCCGGACTAGCGGGAGGGCGGAGCTCCTACAATGAGCAGTTCTTC | CASSSGLAGGRSSYNEQFF
TRBJ1-2 | TRBV27 | - | 14 | once | TGTGCCAGCACCAATCCAGGGTGGGGGTATGGCTACACCTTC | CASTNPGWGYGYTF
TRBJ2-7 | TRBV9 | - | 14 | - | TGTGCCAGCAGCGTAGAACTGGCACCAGTCGAGCAGTACTTC | CASSVELAPVEQYF
TRBJ1-2 | TRBV7-9 | - | 14 | - | TGTGCCAGCAGCTTAGCGGTGCGTCGTTATGGCTACACCTTC | CASSLAVRRYGYTF
TRBJ2-3 | TRBV9 | TRBD2 | 16 | - | TGTGCCAGCAGCTCGGGACTAGCGGGTTTTACGGATACGCAGTATTTT | CASSSGLAGFTDTQYF
TRBJ2-3 | TRBV27 | TRBD2 | 16 | once | TGTGCCAGCACCTCCCGTCGGCGGGGGGGCACAGATACGCAGTATTTT | CASTSRRRGGTDTQYF
TRBJ2-1 | TRBV2 | TRBD2 | 15 | - | TGTGCCAGCAGTGGGACTAGCGGTACCTACAATGAGCAGTTCTTC | CASSGTSGTYNEQFF
TRBJ1-2 | TRBV14 | TRBD1 | 13 | - | TGTGCCAGCAGCGGACAGGGTAACTATGGCTACACCTTC | CASSGQGNYGYTF
TRBJ2-1 | TRBV2 | TRBD2 | 13 | - | TGTGCCAGCAGTGAAGGCGGGAGGTTTGAGCAGTTCTTC | CASSEGGRFEQFF
TRBJ1-2 | TRBV4-3 | - | 13 | - | TGCGCCAGCAGCCAAGTAACCGGCTATGGCTACACCTTC | CASSQVTGYGYTF
TRBJ2-7 | TRBV28 | TRBD2 | 16 | - | TGTGCCAGCAGTTTTTACAAAGCGGGAAGGTCCTACGAGCAGTACTTC | CASSFYKAGRSYEQYF
TRBJ1-2 | TRBV9 | TRBD1 | 16 | - | TGTGCCAGCAGCGCTGGGGACAGGGCCCACGGCGATGGCTACACCTTC | CASSAGDRAHGDGYTF
TRBJ2-2 | TRBV7-2 | - | 14 | - | TGTGCCAGCAGTATCCTCCTAAACACCGGGGAGCTGTTTTTT | CASSILLNTGELFF
TRBJ2-2 | TRBV27 | - | 14 | - | TGTGCCAGCAGTCTAAGGTCGACGGGCGGGGAGCTGTTTTTT | CASSLRSTGGELFF
TRBJ2-7 | TRBV5-1 | TRBD2 | 15 | - | TGCGCCAGCAGCCCCTCCGCTAGCGGGAGCTACGAGCAGTACTTC | CASSPSASGSYEQYF
TRBJ2-3 | TRBV28 | - | 23 | - | TGTGCCAGCAGCTCGCCCCGGACAGGGGTTACTAGCGGCCTTTTATACCGCACAGATACGCAGTATTTT | CASSSPRTGVTSGLLYRTDTQYF
TRBJ2-3 | TRBV11-3 | - | 13 | - | TGTGCCAGCAGCTTAGTGGTCACAGATACGCAGTATTTT | CASSLVVTDTQYF
TRBJ1-5 | TRBV9 | - | 15 | few | TGTGCCAGTTCCCTGGACGGAAATAGCAATCAGCCCCAGCATTTT | CASSLDGNSNQPQHF
TRBJ1-5 | TRBV27 | TRBD1 | 13 | - | TGTGCCAGCAGACCACAGGGGGCGCAGCCCCAGCATTTT | CASRPQGAQPQHF
TRBJ2-1 | TRBV20-1 | - | 11 | - | TGCAGTGCCCCACAGGGTAATGAGCAGTTCTTC | CSAPQGNEQFF
TRBJ1-5 | TRBV28 | TRBD1 | 15 | - | TGTGCCAGCAGTTTGACAGGGTTCGGGAATCAGCCCCAGCATTTT | CASSLTGFGNQPQHF
TRBJ2-7 | TRBV7-9 | - | 12 | - | TGTGCCAGCAGCCCTGCCCAAGCGGAGCAGTACTTC | CASSPAQAEQYF
TRBJ2-3 | TRBV7-9 | - | 16 | - | TGTGCCAGCAGCTTAGAAGACGACCTTTTGGGGGATACGCAGTATTTT | CASSLEDDLLGDTQYF
TRBJ1-1 | TRBV19 | - | 13 | - | TGTGCCAGTAGTATAATCGGAAACACTGAAGCTTTCTTT | CASSIIGNTEAFF
TRBJ1-1 | TRBV29-1 | - | 13 | few | TGCAGCGTTGAAGTAGGGGGAACGAGTGAAGCTTTCTTT | CSVEVGGTSEAFF
TRBJ2-2 | TRBV25-1 | - | 15 | - | TGTGCCAGCAGTGAATCCGGGGAGAACACCGGGGAGCTGTTTTTT | CASSESGENTGELFF
TRBJ1-5 | TRBV2 | TRBD1 | 15 | once | TGTGCCACCCGACAGGGGGTTTATAGCAATCAGCCCCAGCATTTT | CATRQGVYSNQPQHF
TRBJ2-1 | TRBV5-1 | TRBD2 | 18 | - | TGCGCCAGCAGCTTGGTTGGGACTAGCGGATTTACCTACAATGAGCAGTTCTTC | CASSLVGTSGFTYNEQFF
TRBJ1-2 | TRBV7-9 | TRBD1 | 15 | - | TGTGCCAGCAGCTACACCGGGACAGGGCGTGATGGCTACACCTTC | CASSYTGTGRDGYTF
TRBJ2-3 | TRBV7-8 | - | 15 | - | TGTGCCAGCAGCCCCGGAGGGCCGTTGACAGATACGCAGTATTTT | CASSPGGPLTDTQYF
TRBJ2-7 | TRBV4-1 | - | 16 | - | TGCGCCAGCAGCCAAGAACGGCTCGCGAGCTCCTACGAGCAGTACTTC | CASSQERLASSYEQYF
TRBJ2-7 | TRBV7-9 | - | 14 | - | TGTGCCAGCAGCTTAGGGACCCACCCTAACGAGCAGTACTTC | CASSLGTHPNEQYF
TRBJ2-7 | TRBV2 | - | 19 | - | TGTGCCAGCAGTGAGGGTCCCTGGGGTGCCACCGCGAGCTCCTACGAGCAGTACTTC | CASSEGPWGATASSYEQYF
TRBJ2-1 | TRBV7-3 | - | 13 | - | TGTGCCAGCAGCACGGACAGTTACAATGAGCAGTTCTTC | CASSTDSYNEQFF
TRBJ2-1 | TRBV7-8 | - | 17 | - | TGTGCCAGCTGCCCACTTCAATCTGGGAGCTCCTACAATGAGCAGTTCTTC | CASCPLQSGSSYNEQFF
TRBJ2-2 | TRBV19 | TRBD2 | 17 | once | TGTGCCAGTAGTATAGATCCCGGTAGCGGGAGACCAGGGGAGCTGTTTTTT | CASSIDPGSGRPGELFF
TRBJ2-7 | TRBV10-3 | TRBD2 | 20 | - | TGTGCCATCAGTGAGTCGCCGGGACTAGCGGGAGGGCCAAAAACGCACGAGCAGTACTTC | CAISESPGLAGGPKTHEQYF
TRBJ1-5 | TRBV30 | - | 14 | - | TGTGCCTGGACTCAAGGAGGGAATGGCCAGCCCCAGCATTTT | CAWTQGGNGQPQHF
TRBJ1-2 | TRBV29-1 | - | 14 | - | TGCAGCGTTCCAAGACGGCAATCCAGCTATGGCTACACCTTC | CSVPRRQSSYGYTF
TRBJ2-1 | TRBV19 | - | 13 | - | TGTGCCAGTAGCTGGGGCGGTTACAATGAGCAGTTCTTC | CASSWGGYNEQFF
TRBJ1-1 | TRBV5-6 | - | 11 | - | TGTGCCAGCATCATGAACACTGAAGCTTTCTTT | CASIMNTEAFF
TRBJ1-5 | TRBV28 | - | 13 | - | TGTGCCAGTACCCGGGTTGTCCATCAGCCCCAGCATTTT | CASTRVVHQPQHF
TRBJ2-2 | TRBV13 | - | 14 | few | TGTGCCAGCAGCTCGGGACTTTACACCGGGGAGCTGTTTTTT | CASSSGLYTGELFF
TRBJ2-2 | TRBV27 | TRBD2 | 15 | - | TGTGCCAGCAGTTATACTAGCGGGGGTACCGGGGAGCTGTTTTTT | CASSYTSGGTGELFF
TRBJ2-2 | TRBV7-3 | - | 16 | - | TGTGCCAGCAGCTTAAATGGGGGAGATCGCACCGGGGAGCTGTTTTTT | CASSLNGGDRTGELFF
TRBJ2-6 | TRBV5-8 | - | 18 | - | TGTGCCAGCAGCCCGCGGTGGGGGGCGACCTCTGGGGCCAACGTCCTGACTTTC | CASSPRWGATSGANVLTF
TRBJ1-1 | TRBV18 | - | 15 | - | TGTGCCAGCTCACCACCGAGGATCACGAACACTGAAGCTTTCTTT | CASSPPRITNTEAFF
TRBJ1-5 | TRBV10-3 | - | 14 | few | TGTGCCATCAGTGGGGGAGGAAGCAATCAGCCCCAGCATTTT | CAISGGGSNQPQHF
TRBJ2-4 | TRBV7-9 | TRBD2 | 17 | - | TGTGCCAGCAGCCCCGCTAGCGGGAGAGTTTCCAAAAACATTCAGTACTTC | CASSPASGRVSKNIQYF